This T cell receptor (beta chain) was recovered during a study of blood T cell repertoires in COVID-19. Overall study context: Researchers got acute and convalescent COVID-19 samples from the United States, Italy and Spain. From T cells, B-cell-depleted T cells, or PBMCs came the material, which was cDNA or gDNA.

From germline, CDR1 is LNHNV and CDR2 YYDKDF (reference sequence). The junction had 10 bases not matched to a gene; V was cut back by 1 base and J by 4 bases. This CDR3 region has 18 residues. Patients of the Seattle cohort, enrolled during active infection, were followed longitudinally. Authors' data handling: From reference gene primer amplification, estimates of nucleated cell counts were derived. The protocol was immunoSEQ multiplex PCR, while the TCRdb copy is restricted to in-frame clones and leaves out a portion. V and J calls plus clone size are reproduced from that table; the DNA served to infer D and trimming. In the table there are roughly 340,000 clones, about 90% of which are singletons.

Input material: peripheral blood. This chain uses TRBV15 with TRBJ1-6; 7 bases are a match to TRBD1. The TCR was taken from a woman aged 70 to 79 with COVID-19, enrolled during active disease. The CDR3 coding sequence is TGTGCCACCAGCAGAGCTTTTCCTACGGGACAGTATAATTCACCCCTCCACTTT. It translates to CATSRAFPTGQYNSPLHF.